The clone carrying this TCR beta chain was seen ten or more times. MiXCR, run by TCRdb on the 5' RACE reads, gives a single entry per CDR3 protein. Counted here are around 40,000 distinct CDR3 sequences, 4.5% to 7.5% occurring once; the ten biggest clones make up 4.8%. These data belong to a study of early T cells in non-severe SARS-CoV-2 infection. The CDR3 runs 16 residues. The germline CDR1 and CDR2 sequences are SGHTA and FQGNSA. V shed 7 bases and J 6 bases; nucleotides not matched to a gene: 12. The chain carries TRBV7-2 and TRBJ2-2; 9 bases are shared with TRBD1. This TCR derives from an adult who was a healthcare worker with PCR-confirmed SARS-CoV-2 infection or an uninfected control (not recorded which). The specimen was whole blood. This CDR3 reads CASTSGGTGWSGELFF. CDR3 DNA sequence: TGTGCCAGCACCTCGGGTGGGACAGGGTGGTCCGGGGAGCTGTTTTTT.